This TCR beta chain was documented in a study of metastatic and nonmetastatic thyroid tumors. Germline CDR1 reads LGHNA; CDR2 reads YSLEER. The CDR3 is 14 amino acids. Trimming cost V 2 bases and J 12 bases; bases outside gene matches: 10. No treatment had been given to any patient before thyroid surgery. There are many counts of this clone. Using MiXCR, TCRdb reanalyzed the PCR reads. The repertoire holds some 30,000 clones, 7.4% seen once, with about 39% in the top ten. The gene calls are TRBV4-3 and TRBJ2-1; 7 bases agree with TRBD2. The specimen was blood. The receptor's source is a female donor with papillary thyroid cancer or a benign thyroid nodule (not recorded which). Some clones in this sample may be carry-over from other donors' samples. As DNA, the CDR3 is TGCGCCAGCAGCCAATGGACTAGGCTGGGGGTGCAGTTCTTC. Its protein is CASSQWTRLGVQFF.